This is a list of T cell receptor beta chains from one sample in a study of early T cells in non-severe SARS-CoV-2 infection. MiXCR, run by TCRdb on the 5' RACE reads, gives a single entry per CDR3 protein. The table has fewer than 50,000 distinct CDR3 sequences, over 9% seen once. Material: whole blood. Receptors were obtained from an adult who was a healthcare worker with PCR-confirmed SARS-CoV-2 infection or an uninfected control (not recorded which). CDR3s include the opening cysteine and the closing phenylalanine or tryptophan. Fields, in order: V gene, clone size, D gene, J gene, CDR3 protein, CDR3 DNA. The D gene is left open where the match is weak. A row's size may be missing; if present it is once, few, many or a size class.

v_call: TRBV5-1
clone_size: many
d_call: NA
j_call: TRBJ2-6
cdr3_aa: CASSELTSGANVLTF
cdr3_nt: TGCGCCAGCAGCGAGCTAACCTCTGGGGCCAACGTCCTGACTTTC

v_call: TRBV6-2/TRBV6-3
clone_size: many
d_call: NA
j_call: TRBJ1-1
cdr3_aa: CASSYPYLGTRVEAFF
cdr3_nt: TGTGCCAGCAGCTACCCTTACCTTGGGACCAGAGTCGAAGCTTTCTTT

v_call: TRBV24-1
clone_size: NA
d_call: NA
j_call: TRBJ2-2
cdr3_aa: CATEGHLNTGELFF
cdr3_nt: TGTGCCACCGAGGGACACCTTAACACCGGGGAGCTGTTTTTT

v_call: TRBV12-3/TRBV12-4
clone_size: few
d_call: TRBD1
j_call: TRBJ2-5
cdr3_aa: CASSLRTGSGETQYF
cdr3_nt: TGTGCCAGCAGTCTCCGGACAGGGAGTGGTGAGACCCAGTACTTC

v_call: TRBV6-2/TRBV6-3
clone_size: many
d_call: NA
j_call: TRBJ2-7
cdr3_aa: CASSRQTFYEQYF
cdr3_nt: TGTGCCAGCAGCAGACAGACTTTCTACGAGCAGTACTTC

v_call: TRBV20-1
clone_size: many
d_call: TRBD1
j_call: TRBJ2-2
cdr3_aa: CSATWTGGANTGELFF
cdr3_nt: TGCAGTGCTACCTGGACAGGGGGAGCGAACACCGGGGAGCTGTTTTTT

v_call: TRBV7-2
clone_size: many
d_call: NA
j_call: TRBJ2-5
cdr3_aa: CASSLVFLERETQYF
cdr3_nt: TGTGCCAGCAGCTTAGTATTCCTAGAACGAGAGACCCAGTACTTC

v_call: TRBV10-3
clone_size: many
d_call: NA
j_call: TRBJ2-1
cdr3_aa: CAISALGAGLYNEQFF
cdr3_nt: TGTGCCATCAGTGCATTAGGGGCGGGGCTCTACAATGAGCAGTTCTTC

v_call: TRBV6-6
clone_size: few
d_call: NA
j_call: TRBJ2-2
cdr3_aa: CASSFKPGELFF
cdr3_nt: TGTGCCAGCAGTTTCAAGCCCGGGGAGCTGTTTTTT

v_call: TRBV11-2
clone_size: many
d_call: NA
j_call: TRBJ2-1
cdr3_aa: CASRARLGSSYNEQFF
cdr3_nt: TGTGCCAGCAGGGCCCGGTTGGGGAGCTCCTACAATGAGCAGTTCTTC

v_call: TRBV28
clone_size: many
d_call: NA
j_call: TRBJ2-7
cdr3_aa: CASSLSPYEQYF
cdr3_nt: TGTGCCAGCAGTCTATCCCCCTACGAGCAGTACTTC

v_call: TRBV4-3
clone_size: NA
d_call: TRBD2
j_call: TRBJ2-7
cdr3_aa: CASSQERSLEAGVGSYEQYF
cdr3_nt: TGCGCCAGCAGCCAAGAAAGGTCGCTAGAGGCGGGGGTAGGTTCCTACGAGCAGTACTTC

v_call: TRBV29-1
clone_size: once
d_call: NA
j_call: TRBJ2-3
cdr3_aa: CSVGRLSTDTQYF
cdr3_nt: TGCAGCGTTGGACGGCTTAGCACAGATACGCAGTATTTT

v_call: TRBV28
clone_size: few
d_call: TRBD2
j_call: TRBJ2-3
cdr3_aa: CASSPTGLIATDTQYF
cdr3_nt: TGTGCCAGCAGTCCCACGGGACTAATCGCCACAGATACGCAGTATTTT

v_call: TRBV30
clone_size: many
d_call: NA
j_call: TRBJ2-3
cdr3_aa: CAWSYRGDTQYF
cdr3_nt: TGTGCCTGGAGTTATCGAGGAGATACGCAGTATTTT

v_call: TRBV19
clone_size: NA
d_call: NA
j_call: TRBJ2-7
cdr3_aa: CASSMPAGEQYF
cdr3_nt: TGTGCCAGTAGTATGCCGGCGGGCGAGCAGTACTTC

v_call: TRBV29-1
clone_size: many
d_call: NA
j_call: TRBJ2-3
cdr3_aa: CSVDTQYF
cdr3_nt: TGCAGCGTAGATACGCAGTATTTT

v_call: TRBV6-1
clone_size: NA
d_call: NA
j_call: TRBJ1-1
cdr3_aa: CASSERGMNTEAFF
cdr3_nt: TGTGCCAGCAGTGAAAGGGGTATGAACACTGAAGCTTTCTTT

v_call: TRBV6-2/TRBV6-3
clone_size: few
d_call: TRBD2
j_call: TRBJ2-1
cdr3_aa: CASSLGLAEGQFF
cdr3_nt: TGTGCCAGCAGTCTCGGACTAGCGGAAGGGCAGTTCTTC

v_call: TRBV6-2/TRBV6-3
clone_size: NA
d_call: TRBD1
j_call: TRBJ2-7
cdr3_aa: CASSSGTGGLLAEQYF
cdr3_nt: TGTGCCAGCAGCTCCGGGACAGGCGGACTACTAGCCGAGCAGTACTTC

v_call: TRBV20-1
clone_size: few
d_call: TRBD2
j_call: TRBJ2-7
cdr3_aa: CSAGLADSYEQYF
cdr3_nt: TGCAGTGCTGGACTAGCGGATTCCTACGAGCAGTACTTC

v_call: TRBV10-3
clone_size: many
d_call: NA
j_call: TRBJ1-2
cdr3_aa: CAISDVPLDGYTF
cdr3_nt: TGTGCCATCAGTGATGTCCCCCTTGATGGCTACACCTTC

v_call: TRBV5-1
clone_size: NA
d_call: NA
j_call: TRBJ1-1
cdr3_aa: CATDTPNTEAFF
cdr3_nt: TGCGCCACAGACACCCCGAACACTGAAGCTTTCTTT

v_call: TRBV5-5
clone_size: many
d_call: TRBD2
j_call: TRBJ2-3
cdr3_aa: CASRRGGSGLSTDTQYF
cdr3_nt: TGTGCCAGCAGGCGGGGGGGCAGCGGACTCAGCACAGATACGCAGTATTTT

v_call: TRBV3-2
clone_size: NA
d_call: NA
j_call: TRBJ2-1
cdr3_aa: CASSQDLGGHGNEQFF
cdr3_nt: TGTGCCAGCAGCCAAGATCTTGGGGGTCACGGCAATGAGCAGTTCTTC

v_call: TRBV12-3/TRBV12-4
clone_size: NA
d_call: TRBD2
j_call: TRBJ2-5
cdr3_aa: CASKLVGGGPETQYF
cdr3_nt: TGTGCCAGCAAGTTAGTGGGGGGGGGTCCAGAGACCCAGTACTTC